One sample yielded the 5 T cell receptor beta chains listed below, sequenced in a study of blood T cell repertoires in COVID-19. Measured with immunoSEQ multiplex PCR; TCRdb has only the in-frame clones, and not every one. The sample holds roughly 200,000 clones, more than 80% seen once. The sample comprised peripheral blood. The receptor set was obtained from a woman at least 80 years old with COVID-19, enrolled during active disease.

This clone was recorded once. This rearrangement joins TRBV28 to TRBJ2-1; D is undetermined. This CDR3 contains 14 residues. Trimming left V 8 bases short and J 1 base short, with 12 bases between. Germline V lookup: CDR1 MDHEN, CDR2 SYDVKM. This CDR3 is CASYSNPSYNEQFF. In nucleotides, the CDR3 is TGTGCCAGCTACTCTAACCCATCCTACAATGAGCAGTTCTTC.

The chain is built from TRBV7-8 and TRBJ1-3; D might be TRBD1 (5 bases). Between the trimmed V and J ends, which lost 5 bases and 0 bases, there was a span of 14 bases. The CDR3 runs to 16 residues. Germline V gene lookup returns CDR1 SGHVS and CDR2 FQNEAQ. CDR3 region: CASSPAGLRSGNTIYF. In DNA, the CDR3 is TGTGCCAGCAGCCCAGCGGGACTCCGCTCTGGAAACACCATATATTTT.

The J gene is TRBJ1-6, the V gene TRBV14, with no clear D. V lost 0 bases and J 8 bases, leaving 11 bases between the germline ends. Germline CDR1 is SGHDN and CDR2 is FVKESK. CDR3 length: 15 amino acids. CDR3 nucleotides: TGTGCCAGCAGCCAAGAAATGGGAGGCTATTCACCCCTCCACTTT. Protein: CASSQEMGGYSPLHF.

The chain combines TRBV10-3 with TRBJ1-1; D remains ambiguous. The length of the CDR3 is 15 residues. V shed 5 bases and J shed 1 base, with 14 bases lying between them. Germline V CDR1 and CDR2: ENHRY, SYGVKD. For the CDR3, the DNA is TGTGCCATCAGTCTTGGGGAAGGGAGGAACACTGAAGCTTTCTTT. Translated: CAISLGEGRNTEAFF.

This rearrangement joins TRBV11-1 to TRBJ1-2, with D perhaps TRBD1 (6 bases). Germline V CDR1 and CDR2: SGHAT, FQDESV (reference sequence). The V end lost 4 bases, the J end lost 4 bases, and 19 bases lay between the germline ends. The CDR3 spans 16 residues. The CDR3, as DNA: TGTGCCAGCAGCTCTCTCGGGACACTGCATTCCTATGGCTACACCTTC. Translation: CASSSLGTLHSYGYTF.